This T cell receptor (beta chain) comes out of a study of Graves' ophthalmopathy and Graves' hyperthyroidism. Study results and limitations: A 13-signature model separated ophthalmopathy from stable hyperthyroidism, reaching about 90% sensitivity and roughly 81% specificity cross-validated. A majority of expanded thyroid clonotypes exceeding 0.001 frequency were likewise present in blood.

Researchers took RNA transcripts and amplified TCR beta CDR3 regions from them. A first-round RT-PCR used HTBI primers, followed by a second-round multiplex PCR. From the multiplex PCR reads, TCRdb called clonotypes with MiXCR, one entry per CDR3 protein. The sample includes 200,000 to 250,000 distinct CDR3 sequences, under 25% seen only once; the top ten take around two fifths. There are 14 residues in the CDR3. The ends lost 6 bases at V and 0 bases at J; junction bases unmatched: 4. Per germline, CDR1 ENHRY and CDR2 SYGVKD. In its sample, this clonotype was seen many times. Antigen specificity is unknown.

Sequencing was performed on peripheral blood. This sequence was found in a woman between 45 and 65 years old with Graves' ophthalmopathy. The V and J genes are TRBV10-3 and TRBJ1-1, with TRBD1 identical over 7 bases. The CDR3 region has the DNA TGTGCCATCAGGACGGACAGGTTGAACACTGAAGCTTTCTTT. Encoded protein: CAIRTDRLNTEAFF.